The 23 T cell receptor beta chains below were found in one sample sequenced in a study of shared clonotypes between healthy human individuals. Terminally differentiated effector memory CD45RA+ cells were excluded from the naive CD8 cells, which were CD45RO-negative and positively selected for CCR7. Assay used: immunoSEQ multiplex PCR; TCRdb lists only in-frame clones, some missing. The data hold about 2.1 million clones, with about 92% observed a single time. The sequenced sample consisted of naive CD8+ T cells from PBMCs. Every receptor here comes from a man in his late teens or twenties in good health. Some clones in this sample may be carry-over from other donors' samples.

This chain links TRBV13 with TRBJ2-7; D possibly uses TRBD1 or TRBD2 (5 bases each). This CDR3 comprises 16 residues. V gave up 4 bases and J gave up 2 bases, with 18 bases separating them. CDR1 is PRHDT and CDR2 is FYEKMQ in the germline V gene (reference sequence). This CDR3 is CASSSLGPYGAYEQYF. The DNA of the CDR3 is TGTGCCAGCAGCTCCCTGGGGCCCTACGGGGCCTACGAGCAGTACTTC.

The J gene is TRBJ2-7, the V gene TRBV5-8; D ambiguous. This CDR3 has 12 residues. Trimming took off 5 bases at V and 4 bases at J, with 10 bases between the two ends. Germline CDR1 is SGHTS and CDR2 is YDEGEE. CDR3 sequence: CASSLDIYEQYF. The DNA for the CDR3 is TGTGCCAGCAGTCTAGACATTTACGAGCAGTACTTC.

The CDR3 sequence is CASSSRLRAGEQYTQYF. In DNA, the CDR3 is TGTGCCAGCAGCTCCCGGTTAAGGGCGGGAGAACAATATACGCAGTATTTT. The chain has TRBV28 and TRBJ2-3; TRBD2 matches 7 bases. V lost 6 bases and J lost 7; bases outside the gene matches: 19. The CDR3 is 17 amino acids. Germline V gene lookup returns CDR1 MDHEN and CDR2 SYDVKM.

J is TRBJ1-1 and V is TRBV5-1; D unclear. V lost 3 bases and J 0 bases, leaving 18 bases between the germline ends. The germline gives CDR1 SGHRS, CDR2 YFSETQ. This CDR3 spans 17 amino acids. CDR3 bases: TGCGCCAGCAGCTCGGTGGCGTCCGAAGCTTTGAACACTGAAGCTTTCTTT. This gives the protein CASSSVASEALNTEAFF.

V is TRBV6-1 and J is TRBJ1-5; D is undetermined. In germline, CDR1 is MNHNS, CDR2 SASEGT. V was trimmed by 1 base and J by 0 bases, leaving 7 bases between them. The CDR3 is made up of 15 amino acids. The CDR3 here is CASSEEDHSNQPQHF. CDR3 bases: TGTGCCAGCAGTGAAGAAGACCATAGCAATCAGCCCCAGCATTTT.

The V and J genes are TRBV28 and TRBJ2-7; tentative D call: TRBD2 (5 bases). V was clipped by 5 bases and J by 6 bases, with 20 bases between them. The CDR3 extends over 15 amino acids. Germline CDR1 and CDR2: MDHEN and SYDVKM. CDR3 sequence reads: CASSLPAAGVLEQYF. CDR3 coding DNA: TGTGCCAGCAGTCTACCGGCTGCGGGCGTACTCGAGCAGTACTTC. The full variable domain, in which reference TRBV28 and TRBJ2-7 provide the parts outside the CDR3, is DVKVTQSSRYLVKRTGEKVFLECVQDMDHENMFWYRQDPGLGLRLIYFSYDVKMKEKGDIPEGYSVSREKKERFSLILESASTNQTSMYLCASSLPAAGVLEQYFGPGTRLTVT.

J is TRBJ2-7 and V is TRBV29-1; D gene unclear. CDR1 and CDR2 (germline): SQVTM, ANQGSEA. The V end lost 1 base, the J end lost 2 bases, and 9 bases lay between the germline ends. The CDR3 contains 13 residues. CDR3 residues: CSVEGLTAYEQYF. For the CDR3, the DNA is TGCAGCGTTGAAGGGCTGACGGCCTACGAGCAGTACTTC.

This clone was recorded a few times. Other DNA sequences in this sample translate to the same CDR3. The gene calls are TRBV27 and TRBJ1-1, with TRBD1 identical over 9 bases. The germline V gene encodes CDR1 MNHEY and CDR2 SMNVEV (reference sequence). This CDR3 spans 14 amino acids. J lost 5 bases, V lost 6 bases, and 7 bases had no gene match. DNA for the CDR3: TGTGCCAGCAGCTTAGGGACAGGGTTGACTGAAGCTTTCTTT. As protein: CASSLGTGLTEAFF.

The chain uses TRBV7-9 and TRBJ2-5; D is ambiguous. The V gene lost 1 base and the J gene lost 2 bases, with 8 bases spanning the gap. The CDR3 consists of 14 residues. In germline, CDR1 is SEHNR, CDR2 FQNEAQ (reference sequence). The CDR3 is CASSLVRSQETQYF. DNA of the CDR3: TGTGCCAGCAGCTTAGTGAGGTCACAAGAGACCCAGTACTTC.

The J gene is TRBJ2-5, the V gene TRBV4-1, with D maybe TRBD1 (5 bases). V lost 0 bases and J lost 5, with 10 bases in between. The CDR3 is 14 amino acids. CDR1 is MGHRA and CDR2 is YSYEKL in the germline V gene. The CDR3 DNA reads TGCGCCAGCAGCCAAGAGGCAGGGTTGGAGACCCAGTACTTC. Protein sequence: CASSQEAGLETQYF.

This chain uses TRBV19 with TRBJ2-7; tentative D call: TRBD1 (6 bases). Germline V gene lookup returns CDR1 LNHDA and CDR2 SQIVND (reference sequence). V was pared by 7 bases and J by 6 bases, with 16 bases between. This CDR3 has 13 amino acids. In DNA, the CDR3 is TGTGCCAGTACCAAGTATGGGGGCGGCGAGCAGTACTTC. This translates into CASTKYGGGEQYF.

The J gene is TRBJ2-1, the V gene TRBV7-6; no definite D call. V was trimmed by 0 bases and J by 7 bases, leaving 4 bases between them. Germline CDR1 SGHVS, CDR2 FNYEAQ. The CDR3 is made up of 12 amino acids. The CDR3 spells CASSLAINEQFF. Here the CDR3 DNA reads TGTGCCAGCAGCTTAGCGATTAATGAGCAGTTCTTC.

The chain combines TRBV28 with TRBJ2-1, with D perhaps matching TRBD1 (5 bases). The CDR3 contains 12 residues. Trimming cost V 11 bases and J 2 bases, with 10 bases left between them. Germline V gives CDR1 MDHEN, CDR2 SYDVKM. DNA for the CDR3: TGTGCCGCCAGGGTTCCCTACAATGAGCAGTTCTTC. Residues: CAARVPYNEQFF.

The chain combines TRBV11-2 with TRBJ2-1, with TRBD1 matching over 8 bases. V lost 6 bases and J lost 8; bases outside the gene matches: 6. The CDR3 runs 13 residues. Germline V gene lookup returns CDR1 SGHAT and CDR2 FQNNGV. CDR3 protein: CASRLTGVDEQFF. The DNA of the CDR3 is TGTGCCAGCAGATTGACAGGGGTTGATGAGCAGTTCTTC.

This rearrangement joins TRBV13 to TRBJ1-2; D gene unclear. V gave up 3 bases and J gave up 2 bases, with 13 bases separating them. CDR3 length: 15 residues. Germline CDR1 and CDR2: PRHDT and FYEKMQ (reference sequence). CDR3 sequence (DNA): TGTGCCAGCAGCTTGGGGAGAACCACGAACTATGGCTACACCTTC. It translates to CASSLGRTTNYGYTF.

The gene calls are TRBV10-3 and TRBJ2-7, with TRBD1 identical over 10 bases. Germline values: CDR1 ENHRY, CDR2 SYGVKD. CDR3 size: 14 residues. V was clipped by 2 bases and J by 2 bases; unmatched bases: 0. The CDR3 DNA is TGTGCCATCAGTGAGGGGACAGGGGCCTACGAGCAGTACTTC. Translation: CAISEGTGAYEQYF.

This rearrangement joins TRBV9 to TRBJ1-1; D is ambiguous. V was shortened by 0 bases and J by 1 base, with 13 bases between the two germline ends. Germline loops: CDR1 SGDLS, CDR2 YYNGEE. This CDR3 is built from 16 residues. CDR3 DNA sequence: TGTGCCAGCAGCGTAGGTCCCCCCTCACGGAACACTGAAGCTTTCTTT. Residues: CASSVGPPSRNTEAFF.

In its sample, this clone was seen once. The chain uses TRBV10-1 and TRBJ2-7; tentative D call: TRBD2 (6 bases). The CDR3 loop spans 15 amino acids. Germline lookup yields CDR1 WNHNN and CDR2 SYGVQD (reference sequence). Trimming removed 0 bases from V and 2 bases from J, with 11 bases in between. The CDR3 loop reads CASSESGGFTYEQYF. As DNA, the CDR3 is TGCGCCAGCAGTGAGTCAGGAGGGTTTACCTACGAGCAGTACTTC.

The V call is TRBV10-2, the J call TRBJ2-5; D might be TRBD1 or TRBD2, each matching 5 bases. Germline CDR1 is WSHSY and CDR2 is SAAADI. V was trimmed by 8 bases and J by 5 bases, leaving 18 bases between them. The CDR3 totals 14 residues. CDR3: CASGTGPVGETQYF. CDR3 in DNA: TGCGCCAGCGGAACGGGGCCCGTCGGTGAGACCCAGTACTTC.

The rearrangement joins TRBV5-4 to TRBJ2-1; the D is unclear. The CDR3 loop spans 14 amino acids. Germline V gene lookup returns CDR1 SGHNT and CDR2 YYREEE (reference sequence). V lost 1 base and J lost 4, with 9 bases in between. The CDR3 sequence is CASSLRDNYNEQFF. Here the CDR3 DNA reads TGTGCCAGCAGCTTGAGGGATAATTACAATGAGCAGTTCTTC.

This clone is a singleton in its sample. The rearrangement joins TRBV7-2 to TRBJ1-1; no clear D. The V gene's germline CDR1 is SGHTA and CDR2 FQGNSA. Trimming stripped 5 bases from V and 2 bases from J, with 18 bases between. The CDR3 covers 16 residues. The CDR3 coding sequence is TGTGCCAGCAGCGACGGGTCTAACGAACCTAACACTGAAGCTTTCTTT. Protein product: CASSDGSNEPNTEAFF.

The genes are TRBV14 and TRBJ2-5, with D maybe TRBD2 (6 bases). Germline assignment: CDR1 SGHDN and CDR2 FVKESK. With 9 bases removed from V and 2 bases from J, the gap between germline ends came to 19 bases. This CDR3 comprises 15 residues. DNA of the CDR3: TGTGCCAGATTTTTATCTAGCGCGAAACAAGAGACCCAGTACTTC. It encodes CARFLSSAKQETQYF. Combining the CDR3 with reference TRBV14 and TRBJ2-5 gives the whole variable domain EAGVTQFPSHSVIEKGQTVTLRCDPISGHDNLYWYRRVMGKEIKFLLHFVKESKQDESGMPNNRFLAERTGGTYSTLKVQPAELEDSGVYFCARFLSSAKQETQYFGPGTRLLVL.

CDR3 DNA sequence: TGTGCCAGTAGTATATTTGGCCGAGGGTCTGAGCAGTTCTTC. The encoded protein is CASSIFGRGSEQFF. The V and J genes are TRBV19 and TRBJ2-1, with a possible D match to TRBD2 (5 bases). Trimming removed 2 bases from V and 9 bases from J, with 14 bases in between. The CDR3 runs to 14 residues. The germline gives CDR1 LNHDA, CDR2 SQIVND (reference sequence).